This T cell receptor beta chain is from a study of cytomegalovirus exposure and HLA in healthy donors. Turning to the study itself: A previous analysis identified approximately 110 million unique TCR beta sequences derived from about 180 million T cells. Study conclusions and caveats: Immune exposure information available was restricted to CMV serostatus. Evidence from a later analysis indicated that most CMV-associated TCR beta chains looked HLA-restricted. Most TCR sequences showed up rarely, but some public TCRs showed up in many donors.

Comments on this clone: Its antigen is unknown.

The CDR3 spans 12 residues. CDR1 and CDR2 (germline): SGHDT, YYEEEE. V gave up 5 bases and J gave up 5 bases, with 10 bases separating them. This PCR relied on a set of 60 Vbeta primers and 13 Jbeta primers. The method was immunoSEQ multiplex PCR; TCRdb's version includes in-frame clones alone and lacks a portion of them. The sample gives 170,000 or so clones, 84% of which show up once; under 0.4% is in the top ten. The TCR sequence derives from a boy aged 2 to 9 in good health and CMV-seronegative. The rearrangement uses TRBV5-6 and TRBJ2-5; no firm D call. Specimen: PBMCs. CDR3 bases: TGTGCCAGCAGATCCGGAGCGGAGACCCAGTACTTC. Residues: CASRSGAETQYF.